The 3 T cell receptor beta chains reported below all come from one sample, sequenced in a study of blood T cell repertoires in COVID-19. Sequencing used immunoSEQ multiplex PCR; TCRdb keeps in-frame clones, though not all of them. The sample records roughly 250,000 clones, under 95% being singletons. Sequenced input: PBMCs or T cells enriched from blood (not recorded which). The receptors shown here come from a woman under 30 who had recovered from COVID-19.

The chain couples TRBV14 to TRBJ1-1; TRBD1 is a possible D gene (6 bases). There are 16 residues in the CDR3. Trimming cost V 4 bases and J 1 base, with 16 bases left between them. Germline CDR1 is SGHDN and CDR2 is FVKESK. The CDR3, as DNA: TGTGCCAGCAGCCGATGGGGGGGGCCTCAGAACACTGAAGCTTTCTTT. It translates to CASSRWGGPQNTEAFF.

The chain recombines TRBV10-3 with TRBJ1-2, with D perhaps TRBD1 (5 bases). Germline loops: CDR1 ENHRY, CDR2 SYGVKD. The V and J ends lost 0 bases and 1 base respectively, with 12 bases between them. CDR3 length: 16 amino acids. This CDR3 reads CAISESEGLLNYGYTF. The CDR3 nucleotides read TGTGCCATCAGTGAGTCGGAGGGACTTCTTAACTATGGCTACACCTTC.

The CDR3 DNA reads as TGCAGTGCCCGACACGGCGATGAGCAGTTCTTC. This encodes CSARHGDEQFF. The chain recombines TRBV20-1 with TRBJ2-1; D not certain. Germline V lookup: CDR1 DFQATT, CDR2 SNEGSKA (reference sequence). Trimming removed 6 bases at V and 8 bases at J, with 11 bases between. This CDR3 has 11 amino acids.